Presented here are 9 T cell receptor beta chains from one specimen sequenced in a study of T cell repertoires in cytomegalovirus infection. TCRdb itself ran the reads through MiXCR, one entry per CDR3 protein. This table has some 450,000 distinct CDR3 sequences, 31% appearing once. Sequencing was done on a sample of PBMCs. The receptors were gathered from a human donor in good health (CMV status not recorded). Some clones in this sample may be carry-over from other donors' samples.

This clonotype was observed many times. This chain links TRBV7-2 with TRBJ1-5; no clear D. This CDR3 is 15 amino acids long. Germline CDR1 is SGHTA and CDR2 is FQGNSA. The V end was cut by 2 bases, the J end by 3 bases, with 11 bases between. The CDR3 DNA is TGTGCCAGCAGCTTATTTGACGGACCCAATCAGCCCCAGCATTTT. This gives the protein CASSLFDGPNQPQHF. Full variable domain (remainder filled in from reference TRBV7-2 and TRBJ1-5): GAGVSQSPSNKVTEKGKDVELRCDPISGHTALYWYRQSLGQGLEFLIYFQGNSAPDKSGLPSDRFSAERTGGSVSTLTIQRTQQEDSAVYLCASSLFDGPNQPQHFGDGTRLSIL.

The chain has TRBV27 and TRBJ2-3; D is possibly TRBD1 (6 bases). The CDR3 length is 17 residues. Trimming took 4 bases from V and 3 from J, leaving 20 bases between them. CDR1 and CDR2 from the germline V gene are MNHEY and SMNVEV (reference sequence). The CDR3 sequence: CASSSMTGHLVTDTQYF. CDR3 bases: TGTGCCAGCAGTTCTATGACGGGACATTTGGTTACAGATACGCAGTATTTT.

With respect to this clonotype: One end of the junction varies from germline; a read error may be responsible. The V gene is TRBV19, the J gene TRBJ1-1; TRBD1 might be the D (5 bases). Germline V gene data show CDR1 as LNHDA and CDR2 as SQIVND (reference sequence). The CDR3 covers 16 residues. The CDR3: CASSMVQGPMNTEDFF. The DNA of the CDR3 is TGTGCCAGTAGTATGGTCCAGGGCCCTATGAACACTGAAGATTTCTTT.

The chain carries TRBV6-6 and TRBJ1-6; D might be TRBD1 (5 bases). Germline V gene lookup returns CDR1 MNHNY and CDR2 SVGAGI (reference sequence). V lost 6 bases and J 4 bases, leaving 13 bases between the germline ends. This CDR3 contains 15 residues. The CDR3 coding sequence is TGTGCCAGCAGATCCGGGGCGACATATAATTCACCCCTCCACTTT. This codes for CASRSGATYNSPLHF.

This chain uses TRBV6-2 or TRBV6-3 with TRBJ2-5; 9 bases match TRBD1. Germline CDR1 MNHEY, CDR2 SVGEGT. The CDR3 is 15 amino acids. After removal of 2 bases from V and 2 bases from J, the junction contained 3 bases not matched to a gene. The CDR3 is CASSYPGQGQETQYF. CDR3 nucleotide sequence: TGTGCCAGCAGTTACCCGGGACAGGGTCAAGAGACCCAGTACTTC.

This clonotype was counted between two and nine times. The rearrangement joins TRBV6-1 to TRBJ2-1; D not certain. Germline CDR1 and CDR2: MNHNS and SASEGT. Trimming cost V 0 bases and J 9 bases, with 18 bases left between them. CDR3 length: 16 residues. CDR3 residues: CASSEADPREILEQFF. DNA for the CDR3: TGTGCCAGCAGTGAAGCGGACCCAAGAGAGATTCTTGAGCAGTTCTTC.

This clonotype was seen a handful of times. CDR3 bases: TGTGCCACCAGGGAGAGCAATCAGCCCCAGCATTTT. Translation: CATRESNQPQHF. The V and J genes are TRBV28 and TRBJ1-5; possibly TRBD1 for D (5 bases). V lost 10 bases to trimming and J lost 1 base, with 8 bases between them. The V gene's germline CDR1 is MDHEN and CDR2 SYDVKM. The CDR3 sequence is 12 residues long.

The CDR3 sequence: CAISESSGYEQFF. For the CDR3, the DNA is TGTGCCATCAGTGAGTCTAGCGGGTATGAGCAGTTCTTC. The rearrangement uses TRBV10-3 and TRBJ2-1, with 7 bases lining up with TRBD2. The CDR3 has 13 amino acids. With 0 bases clipped from V and 8 bases from J, the junction kept 1 base outside the gene matches. Germline V gene data show CDR1 as ENHRY and CDR2 as SYGVKD.

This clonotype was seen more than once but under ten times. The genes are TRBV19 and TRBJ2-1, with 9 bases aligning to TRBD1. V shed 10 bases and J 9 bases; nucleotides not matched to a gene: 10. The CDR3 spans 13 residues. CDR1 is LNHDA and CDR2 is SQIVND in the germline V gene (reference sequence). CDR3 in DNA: TGTGCCACCTCGGGACAGGGCTTTAGTGAGCAGTTCTTC. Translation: CATSGQGFSEQFF.